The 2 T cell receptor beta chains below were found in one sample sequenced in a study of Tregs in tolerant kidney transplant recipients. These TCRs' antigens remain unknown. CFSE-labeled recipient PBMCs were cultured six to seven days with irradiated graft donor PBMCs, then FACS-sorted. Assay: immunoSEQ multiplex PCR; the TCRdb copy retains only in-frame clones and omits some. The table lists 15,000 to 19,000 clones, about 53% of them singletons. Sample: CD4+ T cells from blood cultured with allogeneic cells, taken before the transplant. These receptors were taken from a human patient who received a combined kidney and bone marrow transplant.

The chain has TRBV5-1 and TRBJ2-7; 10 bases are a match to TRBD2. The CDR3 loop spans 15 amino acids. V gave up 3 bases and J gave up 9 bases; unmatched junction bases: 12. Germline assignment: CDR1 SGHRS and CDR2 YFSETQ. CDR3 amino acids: CASSYGWLAGEAQYF. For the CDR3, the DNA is TGCGCCAGCAGCTACGGGTGGCTAGCGGGAGAAGCGCAGTACTTC. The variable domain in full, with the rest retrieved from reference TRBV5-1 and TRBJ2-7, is KAGVTQTPRYLIKTRGQQVTLSCSPISGHRSVSWYQQTPGQGLQFLFEYFSETQRNKGNFPGRFSGRQFSNSRSEMNVSTLELGDSALYLCASSYGWLAGEAQYFGPGTRLTVT.

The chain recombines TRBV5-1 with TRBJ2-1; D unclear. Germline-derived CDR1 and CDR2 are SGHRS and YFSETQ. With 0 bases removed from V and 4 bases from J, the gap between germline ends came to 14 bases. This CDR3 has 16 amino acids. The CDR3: CASSLGARVNYNEQFF. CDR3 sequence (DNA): TGCGCCAGCAGCTTGGGCGCACGAGTTAATTACAATGAGCAGTTCTTC.